Below are 6 T cell receptor beta chains sequenced from a single sample in a study of blood T cell repertoires in COVID-19. Libraries were prepared by immunoSEQ multiplex PCR; TCRdb keeps only in-frame clonotypes and omits some of them. The sample includes roughly 250,000 clones, 75% to 90% of them seen just once. Sequencing was performed on peripheral blood. The receptor source for this set is a man younger than 45 with acute or convalescent COVID-19.

The rearrangement joins TRBV7-9 to TRBJ1-1, with D unclear. Germline V lookup: CDR1 SEHNR, CDR2 FQNEAQ (reference sequence). V lost 0 bases and J lost 5, with 10 bases in between. The CDR3 contains 14 residues. The CDR3 reads CASSLAMAGTEAFF. The DNA of the CDR3 is TGTGCCAGCAGCTTAGCCATGGCGGGGACTGAAGCTTTCTTT.

Points on this clone: The identical CDR3 is also encoded by other nucleotide sequences in the sample. Here the CDR3 DNA reads TGTGCCTGGAGTGTCTTGAACACTGAAGCTTTCTTT. The encoded protein is CAWSVLNTEAFF. V is TRBV30 and J is TRBJ1-1; D gene ambiguous. The germline CDR1 and CDR2 sequences are GTSNPN and SVGIG (reference sequence). Trimming removed 0 bases at V and 0 bases at J, with 2 bases between. The CDR3 sequence is 12 residues long.

V is TRBV18 and J is TRBJ1-6; 7 nucleotides agree with TRBD1. This CDR3 spans 15 amino acids. Germline CDR1 KGHSH, CDR2 LQKENI. Losses at the gene ends were 3 bases for V and 7 bases for J; bases not matched to a gene: 6. CDR3 loop: CASSPVPGQNSPLHF. CDR3 in DNA: TGTGCCAGCTCACCCGTCCCGGGACAGAATTCACCCCTCCACTTT.

The CDR3 region is CASSFGQPSTDTQYF. In DNA form, the CDR3 reads TGTGCCAGCAGCTTTGGACAGCCTAGCACAGATACGCAGTATTTT. This chain connects TRBV7-9 to TRBJ2-3; D perhaps matches TRBD1 (6 bases). The CDR3 has 15 residues. Germline assignment: CDR1 SEHNR and CDR2 FQNEAQ (reference sequence). V lost 3 bases, J lost 0 bases, and 10 bases lay in between.

The chain recombines TRBV28 with TRBJ2-7, with a possible D match to TRBD2 (5 bases). The V end was cut by 2 bases, the J end by 7 bases, with 18 bases between. CDR1 is MDHEN, CDR2 SYDVKM, per germline. The CDR3 covers 15 residues. CDR3 protein: CASSLGWSQREEQYF. The CDR3 bases are TGTGCCAGCAGTTTAGGGTGGTCCCAACGGGAAGAGCAGTACTTC.

This clone has only a few counts. The same CDR3 also results from other DNA sequences found in this sample. The chain is built from TRBV19 and TRBJ1-1; unclear D gene. The germline gives CDR1 LNHDA, CDR2 SQIVND (reference sequence). The CDR3 extends over 13 amino acids. V shed 5 bases and J shed 0 bases, with 7 bases lying between them. As DNA, the CDR3 is TGTGCCAGTAGTCGGAGGGTGAACACTGAAGCTTTCTTT. This sequence encodes CASSRRVNTEAFF.